This TCR beta chain was identified in a study of T-cell reconstitution after alpha-beta-depleted transplantation in children. A library of TCRbeta sequences, prepared with unique molecular identifiers, was generated. TCRdb recomputed calls from the PCR reads with MiXCR, one row per CDR3 protein. The table shows hundreds of thousands of distinct CDR3 sequences, with around 17% occurring only once. In this sample, this clonotype turned up many times. The CDR3 sequence is 14 residues long. The ends lost 1 base at V and 8 bases at J; junction bases unmatched: 7. Germline values: CDR1 DFQATT, CDR2 SNEGSKA (reference sequence).

The chain is built from TRBV20-1 and TRBJ2-1, with 8 bases fitting TRBD2. The sequence was obtained from a human donor who donated a stem cell graft to a child with acute myeloid leukemia. The sequencing used PBMCs from the stem cell graft donor, collected from the stem cell graft. Here the CDR3 DNA reads TGCAGTGCTAGAGTGCCCGGGGGGGCCGATGAGCAGTTCTTC. Amino acids: CSARVPGGADEQFF.